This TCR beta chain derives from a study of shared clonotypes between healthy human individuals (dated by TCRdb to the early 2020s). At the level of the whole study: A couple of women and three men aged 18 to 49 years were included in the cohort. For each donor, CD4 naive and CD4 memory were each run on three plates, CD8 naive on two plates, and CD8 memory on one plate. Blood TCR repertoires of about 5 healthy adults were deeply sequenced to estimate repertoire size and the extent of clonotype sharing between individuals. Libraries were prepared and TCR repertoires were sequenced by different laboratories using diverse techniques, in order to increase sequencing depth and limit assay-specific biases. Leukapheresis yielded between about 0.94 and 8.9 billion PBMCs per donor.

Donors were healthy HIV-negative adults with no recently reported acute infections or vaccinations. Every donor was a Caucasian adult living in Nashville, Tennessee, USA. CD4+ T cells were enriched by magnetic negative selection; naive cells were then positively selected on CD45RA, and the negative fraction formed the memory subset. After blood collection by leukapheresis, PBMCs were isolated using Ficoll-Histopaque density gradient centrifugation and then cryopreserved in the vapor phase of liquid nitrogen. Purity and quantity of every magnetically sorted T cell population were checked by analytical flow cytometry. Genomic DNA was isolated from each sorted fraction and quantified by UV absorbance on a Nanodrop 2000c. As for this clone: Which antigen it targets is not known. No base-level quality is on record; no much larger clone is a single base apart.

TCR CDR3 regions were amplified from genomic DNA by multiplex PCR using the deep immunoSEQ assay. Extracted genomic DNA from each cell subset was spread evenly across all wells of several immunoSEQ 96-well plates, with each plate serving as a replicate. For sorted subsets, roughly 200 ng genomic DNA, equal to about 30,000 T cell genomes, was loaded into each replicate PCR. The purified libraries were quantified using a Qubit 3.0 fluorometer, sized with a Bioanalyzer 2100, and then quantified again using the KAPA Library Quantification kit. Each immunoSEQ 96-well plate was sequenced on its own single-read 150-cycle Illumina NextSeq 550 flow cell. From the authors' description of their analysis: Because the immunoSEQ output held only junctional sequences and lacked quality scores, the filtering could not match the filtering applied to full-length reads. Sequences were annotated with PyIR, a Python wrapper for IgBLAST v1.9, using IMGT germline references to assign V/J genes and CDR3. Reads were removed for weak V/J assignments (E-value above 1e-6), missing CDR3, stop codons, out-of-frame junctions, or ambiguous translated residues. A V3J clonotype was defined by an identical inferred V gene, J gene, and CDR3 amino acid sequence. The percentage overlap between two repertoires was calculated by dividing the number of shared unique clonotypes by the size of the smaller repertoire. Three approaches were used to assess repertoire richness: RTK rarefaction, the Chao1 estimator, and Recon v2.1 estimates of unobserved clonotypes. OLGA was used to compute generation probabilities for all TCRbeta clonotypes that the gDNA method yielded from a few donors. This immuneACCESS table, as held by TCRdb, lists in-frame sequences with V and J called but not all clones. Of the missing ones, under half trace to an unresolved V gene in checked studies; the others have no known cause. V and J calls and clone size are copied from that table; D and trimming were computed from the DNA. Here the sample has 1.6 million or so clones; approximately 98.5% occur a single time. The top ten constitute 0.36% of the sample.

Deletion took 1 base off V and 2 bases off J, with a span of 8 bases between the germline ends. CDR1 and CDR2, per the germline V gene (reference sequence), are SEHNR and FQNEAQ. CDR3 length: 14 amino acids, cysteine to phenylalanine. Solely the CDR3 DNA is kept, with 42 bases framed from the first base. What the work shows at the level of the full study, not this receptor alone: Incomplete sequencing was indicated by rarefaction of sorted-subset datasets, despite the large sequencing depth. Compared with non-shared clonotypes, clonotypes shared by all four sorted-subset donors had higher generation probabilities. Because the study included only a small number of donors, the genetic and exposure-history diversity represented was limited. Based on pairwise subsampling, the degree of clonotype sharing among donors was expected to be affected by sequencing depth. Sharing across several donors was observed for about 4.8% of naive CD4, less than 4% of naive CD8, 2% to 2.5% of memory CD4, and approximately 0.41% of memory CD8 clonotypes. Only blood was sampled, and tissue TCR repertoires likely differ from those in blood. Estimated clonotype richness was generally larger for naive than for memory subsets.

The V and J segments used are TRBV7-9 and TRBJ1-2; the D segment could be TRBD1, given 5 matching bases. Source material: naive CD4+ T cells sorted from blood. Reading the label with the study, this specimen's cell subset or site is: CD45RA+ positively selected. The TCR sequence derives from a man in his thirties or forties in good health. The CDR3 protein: CASSLVRGNYGYTF. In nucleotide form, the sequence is TGTGCCAGCAGCTTAGTGCGGGGGAACTATGGCTACACCTTC.